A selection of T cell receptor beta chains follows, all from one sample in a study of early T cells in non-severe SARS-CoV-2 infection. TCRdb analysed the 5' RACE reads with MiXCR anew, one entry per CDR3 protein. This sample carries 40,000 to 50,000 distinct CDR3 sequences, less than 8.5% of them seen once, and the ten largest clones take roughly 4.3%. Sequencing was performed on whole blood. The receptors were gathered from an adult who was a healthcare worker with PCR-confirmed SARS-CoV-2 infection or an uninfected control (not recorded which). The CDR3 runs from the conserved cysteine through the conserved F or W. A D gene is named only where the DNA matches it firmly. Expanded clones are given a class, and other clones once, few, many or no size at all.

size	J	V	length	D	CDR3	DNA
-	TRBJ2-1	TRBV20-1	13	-	CSARSLGRGEQFF	TGCAGTGCTAGAAGCCTAGGAAGGGGTGAGCAGTTCTTC
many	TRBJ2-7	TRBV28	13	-	CASSLPGRPAQYF	TGTGCCAGCAGTTTACCGGGACGGCCGGCGCAGTACTTC
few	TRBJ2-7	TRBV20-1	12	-	CSARGPGYEQYF	TGCAGTGCTAGAGGGCCGGGGTACGAGCAGTACTTC
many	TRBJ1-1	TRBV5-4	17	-	CASSPRGGGLVNTEAFF	TGTGCCAGCAGCCCCCGAGGCGGAGGGTTGGTGAACACTGAAGCTTTCTTT
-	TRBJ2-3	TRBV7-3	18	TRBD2	CASSLVSSGGAKTDTQYF	TGTGCCAGCAGCTTAGTGTCTAGCGGGGGGGCCAAGACAGATACGCAGTATTTT
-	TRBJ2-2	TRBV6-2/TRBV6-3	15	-	CASSVASAFTGELFF	TGTGCCAGCAGCGTCGCTAGCGCGTTCACCGGGGAGCTGTTTTTT
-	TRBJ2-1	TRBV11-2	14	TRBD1	CASSPRDRGNEQFF	TGTGCCAGCAGCCCCAGGGACAGGGGCAATGAGCAGTTCTTC
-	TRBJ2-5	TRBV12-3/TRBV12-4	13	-	CASSLRRQETQYF	TGTGCCAGCAGTCTCAGAAGGCAAGAGACCCAGTACTTC
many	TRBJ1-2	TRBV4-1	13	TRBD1	CASNQPFDRDRTF	TGCGCCAGCAACCAACCTTTCGACAGGGACAGGACCTTC
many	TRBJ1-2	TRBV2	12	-	CASNADSYGYTF	TGTGCCAGCAACGCGGACAGCTATGGCTACACCTTC
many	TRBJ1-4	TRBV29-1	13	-	CSVESQGGEKLFF	TGCAGCGTTGAAAGTCAGGGCGGGGAAAAACTGTTTTTT
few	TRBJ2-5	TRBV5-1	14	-	CASSLTGHQETQYF	TGCGCCAGCAGCTTGACAGGACACCAAGAGACCCAGTACTTC
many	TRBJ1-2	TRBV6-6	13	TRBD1	CATTGQGNYGYTF	TGTGCCACCACTGGACAGGGAAACTATGGCTACACCTTC
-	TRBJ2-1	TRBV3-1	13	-	CASSQDRLFEQFF	TGTGCCAGCAGCCAAGATCGGCTGTTTGAGCAGTTCTTC
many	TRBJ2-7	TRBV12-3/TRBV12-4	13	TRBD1	CASSLGTGIEQYF	TGTGCCAGCAGTTTAGGGACAGGGATCGAGCAGTACTTC
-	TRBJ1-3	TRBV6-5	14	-	CASSLAQAGNTIYF	TGTGCCAGCAGCCTAGCCCAAGCTGGAAACACCATATATTTT
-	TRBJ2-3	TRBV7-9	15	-	CASSLARPTTDTQYF	TGTGCCAGCAGCTTAGCGCGGCCGACCACAGATACGCAGTATTTT
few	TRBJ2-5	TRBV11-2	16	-	CASSLVVGEVQETQYF	TGTGCCAGCAGCTTAGTTGTGGGGGAAGTTCAAGAGACCCAGTACTTC
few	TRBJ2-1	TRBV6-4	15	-	CASSDGPGPYNEQFF	TGTGCCAGCAGTGACGGGCCGGGGCCCTACAATGAGCAGTTCTTC
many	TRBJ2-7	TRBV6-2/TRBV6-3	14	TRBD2	CASSPRRGGDEQYF	TGTGCCAGCAGTCCCAGGCGGGGGGGCGACGAGCAGTACTTC
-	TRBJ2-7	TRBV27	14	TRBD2	CASRRSGGAYEQYF	TGTGCCAGCAGGAGGAGCGGGGGGGCCTACGAGCAGTACTTC
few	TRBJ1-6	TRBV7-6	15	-	CASSLNGQSNSPLHF	TGTGCCAGCAGCTTAAACGGACAGTCGAATTCACCCCTCCACTTT
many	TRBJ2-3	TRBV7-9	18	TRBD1	CASSSSKGAGVNSDTQYF	TGTGCCAGCAGCTCATCTAAGGGGGCAGGGGTTAATTCAGATACGCAGTATTTT
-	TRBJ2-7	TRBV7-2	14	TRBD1	CASSSGQGYYEQYF	TGTGCCAGCAGCTCGGGACAGGGTTACTACGAGCAGTACTTC
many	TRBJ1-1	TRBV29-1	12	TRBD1	CSVQGADTEAFF	TGCAGCGTTCAGGGGGCGGACACTGAAGCTTTCTTT
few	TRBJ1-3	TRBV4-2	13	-	CASSHAGPDAIYF	TGTGCCAGCAGCCACGCCGGACCCGATGCCATATATTTT